The rows below give T cell receptor beta chains drawn from one sample of a study of radiotherapy plus CTLA-4 blockade in lung cancer. TCRdb keeps only in-frame clones here, not all; method: immunoSEQ multiplex PCR. The sample records tens of thousands of clones, approximately 86% being singletons. The sequencing here drew on peripheral blood, taken from a patient treated with radiotherapy plus ipilimumab. The receptors were sampled from a human donor with non-small cell lung cancer who had stable disease on radiotherapy plus ipilimumab. Both conserved end residues are part of each CDR3. Fields, in order: CDR3 protein, CDR3 DNA, D gene, V gene, clone size, J gene. The D gene is left open where the match is weak. Not all rows give a size; the values are once, few, many and, for expanded clones, a class.

CASSKRLAGNTGELFF	TGTGCCAGCAGCAAAAGACTAGCGGGGAACACCGGGGAGCTGTTTTTT	TRBD2	TRBV5-4	NA	TRBJ2-2
CASSITFSGFNYEQYF	TGTGCCAGCAGCATAACCTTTAGCGGGTTTAACTACGAGCAGTACTTC	TRBD2	TRBV11-2	once	TRBJ2-7
CASSVARDNTGELFF	TGTGCCAGCAGCGTAGCCAGGGATAACACCGGGGAGCTGTTTTTT	NA	TRBV9	NA	TRBJ2-2
CASSSPTLTNYGYTF	TGTGCCAGCAGTTCCCCGACATTGACTAACTATGGCTACACCTTC	NA	TRBV6-6	NA	TRBJ1-2
CAISESPRGKGNEQFF	TGTGCCATCAGTGAGTCACCCAGGGGGAAGGGGAATGAGCAGTTCTTC	TRBD1	TRBV10-3	NA	TRBJ2-1
CASSLSRTRAQYF	TGTGCCAGCAGTTTATCGCGCACGCGCGCGCAGTATTTT	NA	TRBV28	NA	TRBJ2-3
CASTVRTQYF	TGTGCCAGCACCGTACGGACCCAGTACTTC	NA	TRBV6-4	NA	TRBJ2-5
CASSLDRADTQYF	TGTGCCAGCAGCTTAGATCGGGCAGATACGCAGTATTTT	NA	TRBV11-3	NA	TRBJ2-3
CASSPGPLNTEAFF	TGTGCCAGCAGCCCCGGACCGTTGAACACTGAAGCTTTCTTT	NA	TRBV11-3	NA	TRBJ1-1
CASSPYADTQYF	TGTGCCAGCAGCCCCTATGCGGATACGCAGTATTTT	NA	TRBV7-2	NA	TRBJ2-3
CASRLTAMTDQPQHF	TGTGCCAGTAGGCTAACAGCTATGACAGATCAGCCCCAGCATTTT	NA	TRBV19	NA	TRBJ1-5
CASSRGRGPSPLHF	TGCGCCAGCAGCCGGGGGAGGGGGCCCTCACCCCTCCACTTT	TRBD1	TRBV10-2	NA	TRBJ1-6
CASSLRLAFNEQFF	TGTGCCAGCAGCTTACGACTAGCTTTCAATGAGCAGTTCTTC	TRBD2	TRBV13	NA	TRBJ2-1
CASSPQLAGVVYEQYF	TGTGCCAGCTCACCACAACTAGCGGGAGTGGTGTACGAGCAGTACTTC	TRBD2	TRBV18	NA	TRBJ2-7
CASSPLNRHGETQYF	TGTGCCAGCTCACCACTGAATCGGCACGGAGAGACCCAGTACTTC	NA	TRBV18	NA	TRBJ2-5
CASDSSGTGITGELFF	TGTGCCAGCGACTCCTCCGGGACAGGGATCACCGGGGAGCTGTTTTTT	TRBD1	TRBV28	NA	TRBJ2-2
CASNQGTGGETQYF	TGTGCCAGCAACCAGGGGACAGGGGGGGAGACCCAGTACTTC	TRBD1	TRBV9	NA	TRBJ2-5
CASSPDSGNQPQHF	TGTGCCAGCTCGCCCGACAGTGGCAATCAGCCCCAGCATTTT	NA	TRBV18	NA	TRBJ1-5
CASSSRLAGGEQFF	TGTGCCAGCAGCTCCAGACTAGCGGGAGGCGAGCAGTTCTTC	TRBD2	TRBV7-2	NA	TRBJ2-1
CASSPRQGEVGGELFF	TGTGCCAGCTCACCTCGACAGGGCGAAGTTGGCGGGGAGCTGTTTTTT	TRBD1	TRBV18	NA	TRBJ2-2
CASSPTATGTGELFF	TGCGCCAGCAGCCCGACGGCCACAGGGACCGGGGAGCTGTTTTTT	NA	TRBV5-1	NA	TRBJ2-2
CASASGFNQPQHF	TGTGCCAGCGCTTCAGGCTTCAATCAGCCCCAGCATTTT	NA	TRBV6-1	NA	TRBJ1-5
CASTPDNMNTEAFF	TGCGCCAGCACCCCGGACAACATGAACACTGAAGCTTTCTTT	NA	TRBV5-1	NA	TRBJ1-1
CASSRTEYEQYF	TGTGCCAGCAGCAGGACAGAATACGAGCAGTACTTC	NA	TRBV6-6	NA	TRBJ2-7
CASTFQAGSTDTQYF	TGTGCCAGCACTTTCCAGGCAGGCTCCACAGATACGCAGTATTTT	NA	TRBV2	NA	TRBJ2-3
CATGASTEAFF	TGTGCGACAGGGGCGAGCACTGAAGCTTTCTTT	TRBD1	TRBV19	NA	TRBJ1-1
CASSRSGATKETQYF	TGTGCCAGCAGCCGGAGCGGGGCGACCAAAGAGACCCAGTACTTC	TRBD2	TRBV7-2	NA	TRBJ2-5
CASSVMGDEQFF	TGTGCCAGCAGTGTAATGGGAGATGAGCAGTTCTTC	NA	TRBV2	NA	TRBJ2-1
CASSLDSVNTEAFF	TGTGCCAGCAGCTTGGACAGCGTGAACACTGAAGCTTTCTTT	NA	TRBV7-9	NA	TRBJ1-1
CASSLDRGQGETQYF	TGTGCCAGCAGCTTAGACAGGGGGCAAGGGGAGACCCAGTACTTC	TRBD1	TRBV7-6	NA	TRBJ2-5
CASSQGQGARTEAFF	TGTGCCAGCAGCCAGGGACAGGGGGCACGAACTGAAGCTTTCTTT	TRBD1	TRBV11-2	NA	TRBJ1-1
CASTPPGQPQHF	TGTGCCAGCACCCCGCCCGGGCAGCCCCAGCATTTT	NA	TRBV5-8	once	TRBJ1-5
CASSRGLAGAGGELFF	TGTGCCAGCAGCAGGGGACTAGCGGGAGCTGGCGGGGAGCTGTTTTTT	TRBD2	TRBV28	once	TRBJ2-2
CASSQGLAGLNEQFF	TGTGCCAGCAGCCAAGGACTAGCGGGGCTGAATGAGCAGTTCTTC	TRBD2	TRBV4-2	NA	TRBJ2-1
CASGYRGPGSPLHF	TGTGCCAGCGGGTACAGGGGGCCGGGGTCACCCCTCCACTTT	TRBD1	TRBV28	NA	TRBJ1-6
CASSRSTYEQYF	TGTGCCAGCAGTCGAAGTACGTACGAGCAGTACTTC	NA	TRBV7-2	NA	TRBJ2-7
CASSTGTISSGNTIYF	TGCGCCAGCAGCACTGGGACAATAAGCTCTGGAAACACCATATATTTT	NA	TRBV5-1	NA	TRBJ1-3
CASSQVHGTEAFF	TGCGCCAGCAGCCAAGTGCACGGCACTGAAGCTTTCTTT	NA	TRBV4-1	NA	TRBJ1-1
CATSTTNSPLHF	TGTGCCACCAGCACAACGAATTCACCCCTCCACTTT	NA	TRBV15	NA	TRBJ1-6
CASRAGSEKLFF	TGCGCCAGCAGAGCAGGGAGTGAAAAACTGTTTTTT	NA	TRBV10-2	few	TRBJ1-4